The present T cell receptor (beta chain) was sequenced within a study of somatic mutations in cytotoxic T cells in rheumatoid arthritis. The CDR3 extends over 16 amino acids. V was trimmed by 2 bases and J by 3 bases, leaving 16 bases between them. Germline-derived CDR1 and CDR2 are SGHVS and FQNEAQ. As regards this clone: Its target is not known.

Profiling relied on immunoSEQ multiplex PCR, and the TCRdb table lists in-frame clones only, not all of them. The sample lists 13,000 to 15,000 clones; roughly 80% were seen once. Study-wide points: The antigen targets of the expanded CD8+ clones were unknown.

Sequenced material: CD8+ T cells sorted from blood. V and J are TRBV7-8 and TRBJ1-2, with D unclear. The source of this sequence is an adult with rheumatoid arthritis. CDR3 protein: CASSLNTLEGDYGYTF. The CDR3 DNA sequence: TGTGCCAGCAGCTTAAACACCCTAGAAGGCGACTATGGCTACACCTTC.